One sample yielded the 23 T cell receptor beta chains listed below, sequenced in a study of ipilimumab plus nivolumab after autologous stem cell transplantation. Produced via immunoSEQ multiplex PCR; TCRdb's table is partial and in-frame only. This sample has some 43,000 clones; around nine tenths occur once, and the top ten carry approximately 0.87%. The sample here was PBMCs, taken in a trial of ipilimumab plus nivolumab as post-transplant consolidation. The receptors derive from a male donor with multiple myeloma.

The V and J genes are TRBV27 and TRBJ1-6; the D is unclear. From germline, CDR1 is MNHEY and CDR2 SMNVEV (reference sequence). V was trimmed by 4 bases and J by 13 bases, leaving 5 bases between them. CDR3 length equals 10 residues. In DNA, the CDR3 is TGTGCCAGCAGTTCCAGGCCCCTCCACTTT. Its translation: CASSSRPLHF.

The chain links TRBV19 to TRBJ1-5, with TRBD1 as a possible D gene (5 bases). In germline, CDR1 is LNHDA, CDR2 SQIVND (reference sequence). V was shortened by 3 bases and J by 6 bases, with 15 bases between the two germline ends. This CDR3 comprises 15 residues. Here the CDR3 reads CASSIQGDSTQPQHF. CDR3 in DNA: TGTGCCAGTAGTATTCAAGGGGATAGTACTCAGCCCCAGCATTTT.

V and J are TRBV5-1 and TRBJ2-7; 9 bases agree with TRBD1. This CDR3 is built from 14 residues. V gave up 0 bases and J gave up 6 bases; unmatched junction bases: 4. CDR1 is SGHRS, CDR2 YFSETQ, per germline. CDR3 sequence: CASSLVQGAGEQYF. CDR3 DNA: TGCGCCAGCAGCTTGGTACAGGGGGCAGGCGAGCAGTACTTC.

On this clone itself: A read error may produce the germline difference seen at one junction end. This rearrangement joins TRBV5-3 to TRBJ1-1; D perhaps matches TRBD1 (5 bases). TRBV5-3 is identified as an open reading frame with a role that is uncertain. The CDR3 sequence is 15 residues long. The CDR3 sequence: CARSLAGGRNSEAFF. For the CDR3, the DNA is TGTGCCAGAAGCTTGGCGGGGGGAAGGAACAGTGAAGCTTTCTTT.

The rearrangement joins TRBV28 to TRBJ1-6; perhaps TRBD1 as D (6 bases). CDR1 is MDHEN, CDR2 SYDVKM, per germline. The CDR3 loop spans 14 amino acids. V shed 6 bases and J shed 7 bases, with 13 bases lying between them. For the CDR3, the DNA is TGTGCCAGCAGCTCGACAGGTTTCAATTCACCCCTCCACTTT. Translating gives CASSSTGFNSPLHF.

The V gene is TRBV19, the J gene TRBJ1-1; D not certain. CDR1 LNHDA and CDR2 SQIVND come from the germline V gene (reference sequence). The CDR3 is 13 amino acids. V gave up 0 bases and J gave up 10 bases, with 12 bases separating them. The CDR3 nucleotides are TGTGCCAGTAGTATAGACCTATCTGCGGGAGCTTTCTTT. Protein product: CASSIDLSAGAFF.

The chain uses TRBV20-1 and TRBJ2-3; D gene ambiguous. The CDR3 has 11 residues. Per germline, CDR1 DFQATT and CDR2 SNEGSKA (reference sequence). V lost 2 bases and J 8 bases, leaving 8 bases between the germline ends. The CDR3 coding sequence is TGCAGTGCTAGACCGGAGCGTACGCAGTATTTT. Translating gives CSARPERTQYF.

This chain links TRBV6-1 with TRBJ2-1; TRBD1 is a possible D gene (6 bases). The CDR3 totals 15 residues. Germline V CDR1 and CDR2: MNHNS, SASEGT. V gave up 2 bases and J gave up 3 bases, with 11 bases separating them. This CDR3 is CASSESDSSYNEQFF. The CDR3 DNA is TGTGCCAGCAGTGAATCGGACAGCAGCTACAATGAGCAGTTCTTC.

The chain links TRBV5-1 to TRBJ2-5; 12 bases are a match to TRBD1. The length of the CDR3 is 15 residues. Unmatched junction bases numbered 6, after V lost 4 bases and J lost 5 bases. Germline V gene data show CDR1 as SGHRS and CDR2 as YFSETQ. The CDR3 DNA sequence: TGCGCCAGCAGCAGGGACAGGGGGCTTGTGGAGACCCAGTACTTC. Protein: CASSRDRGLVETQYF.

The chain carries TRBV5-4 and TRBJ2-7, with TRBD2 matching 7 bases. Unmatched junction bases numbered 10, after V lost 4 bases and J lost 0 bases. The CDR3 sequence is 16 residues long. Germline V gene sequence: CDR1 SGHNT, CDR2 YYREEE (reference sequence). The CDR3 protein is CASSPQTSFSSYEQYF. For the CDR3, the DNA is TGTGCCAGCAGCCCCCAGACTAGCTTTTCCTCCTACGAGCAGTACTTC.

This sequence joins TRBV12-5 and TRBJ1-5; TRBD1 might be the D (5 bases). V lost 1 base and J lost 6, with 13 bases in between. There are 15 residues in the CDR3. From germline, CDR1 is LGHNT and CDR2 FRNRAP. The DNA for the CDR3 is TGTGCTAGTGGTTTGGCCCCCAGGGCAGCTCAGCCCCAGCATTTT. Its translation is CASGLAPRAAQPQHF.

This chain uses TRBV6-5 with TRBJ1-4, with TRBD1 as a possible D gene (6 bases). The V end lost 6 bases, the J end lost 8 bases, and 16 bases lay between the germline ends. Germline V gives CDR1 MNHEY, CDR2 SVGAGI. The CDR3 runs 14 residues. The CDR3 nucleotides are TGTGCCAGCAGCCGCCCAGGGGAGGGGGAAAAACTGTTTTTT. Its protein product is CASSRPGEGEKLFF.

The CDR3 loop is CATSSGPGGYTF. The CDR3 region has the DNA TGTGCCACCAGCAGTGGGCCGGGGGGCTACACCTTC. This sequence joins TRBV15 and TRBJ1-2; D unresolved. There are 12 residues in the CDR3. The germline V and J ends were trimmed by 3 bases and 8 bases, with 10 bases remaining between them. Germline CDR1 is LNHNV and CDR2 is YYDKDF (reference sequence).

The V and J genes are TRBV7-9 and TRBJ2-2; no definite D call. Trimming removed 5 bases at V and 2 bases at J, with 12 bases between. The CDR3 covers 15 residues. Germline CDR1 SEHNR, CDR2 FQNEAQ (reference sequence). The CDR3 here is CASSPRLLNTGELFF. CDR3 sequence (DNA): TGTGCCAGCAGCCCGAGGCTCCTAAACACCGGGGAGCTGTTTTTT.

The chain links TRBV10-3 to TRBJ2-3; 8 bases line up with TRBD1. In germline, CDR1 is ENHRY, CDR2 SYGVKD. This CDR3 has 14 amino acids. The junction had 4 bases not matched to a gene; V was cut back by 6 bases and J by 2 bases. CDR3 in DNA: TGTGCCATCAGGGGGGACAGGCCCACAGATACGCAGTATTTT. It is translated as CAIRGDRPTDTQYF.

The chain links TRBV28 to TRBJ2-3; 7 bases match TRBD1. Germline V CDR1 and CDR2: MDHEN, SYDVKM. There are 17 residues in the CDR3. Trimming removed 4 bases from V and 2 bases from J; junction bases left unmatched: 12. The chain's CDR3 is CASSYAVRGQNTDTQYF. The CDR3 DNA follows: TGTGCCAGCAGTTATGCTGTTAGGGGGCAGAACACAGATACGCAGTATTTT.

This rearrangement joins TRBV6-5 to TRBJ2-3; TRBD2 matches at 14 bases. CDR3 length: 15 residues. With 10 bases clipped from V and 5 bases from J, the junction kept 8 bases outside the gene matches. Looked up from germline, CDR1 is MNHEY and CDR2 is SVGAGI. CDR3 region: CAIAPGLAGVDTQYF. As DNA, the CDR3 is TGTGCCATCGCTCCGGGACTAGCGGGGGTAGATACGCAGTATTTT.

The rearrangement joins TRBV10-3 to TRBJ1-1, with TRBD1 matching over 9 bases. The CDR3 has 14 residues. V shed 2 bases and J 7 bases; nucleotides not matched to a gene: 5. CDR1 ENHRY and CDR2 SYGVKD come from the germline V gene. CDR3 region: CAISEPGTGFEAFF. The CDR3 DNA sequence: TGTGCCATCAGTGAGCCCGGGACAGGGTTTGAAGCTTTCTTT.

The chain is built from TRBV5-1 and TRBJ1-3; no clear D. Germline V gene data show CDR1 as SGHRS and CDR2 as YFSETQ. V lost 3 bases to trimming and J lost 8 bases, with 15 bases between them. There are 14 residues in the CDR3. The CDR3: CASSSHQSLYTIYF. CDR3 coding DNA: TGCGCCAGCAGCTCACACCAATCGTTATACACCATATATTTT.

The V gene is TRBV6-5, the J gene TRBJ2-1; possible D gene TRBD1, 5 bases. Trimming removed 5 bases from V and 7 bases from J, with 15 bases in between. This CDR3 is 14 amino acids long. Germline V gives CDR1 MNHEY, CDR2 SVGAGI. For the CDR3, the DNA is TGTGCCAGCAGTAAAAGGGGTGGCGGAAATGAGCAGTTCTTC. Translating gives CASSKRGGGNEQFF.

The CDR3 is CASSARGGRASSTGELFF. In DNA form, the CDR3 reads TGTGCCAGCAGCGCCCGGGGCGGGAGGGCCTCTAGCACCGGGGAGCTGTTTTTT. The chain is built from TRBV9 and TRBJ2-2, with TRBD2 identical over 9 bases. There are 18 residues in the CDR3. V gave up 3 bases and J gave up 4 bases; unmatched junction bases: 13. Germline CDR1 is SGDLS and CDR2 is YYNGEE.

The chain is built from TRBV18 and TRBJ1-1, with 8 bases fitting TRBD1. Germline lookup yields CDR1 KGHSH and CDR2 LQKENI. The CDR3 sequence is 15 residues long. Germline trimming cut 3 bases from V and 0 bases from J; bases unmatched to any gene: 3. CDR3 DNA sequence: TGTGCCAGCTCACCCCTGACAGGGGTGAACACTGAAGCTTTCTTT. This translates into CASSPLTGVNTEAFF.

This chain connects TRBV9 to TRBJ1-6; D is ambiguous. CDR3 length: 13 residues. V gave up 3 bases and J gave up 10 bases, with 11 bases separating them. Germline CDR1 and CDR2: SGDLS and YYNGEE. The CDR3 sequence is CASSANARSPLHF. DNA for the CDR3: TGTGCCAGCAGCGCCAATGCAAGGTCACCCCTCCACTTT.